This T cell receptor beta chain stems from a study of Ad26.COV2.S vaccination and SARS-CoV-2 variants. Treatment here: around 19 received Ad26.COV2.S at low or high dose, single or two shots; about five received placebo; per-sample allocation not given. The samples were gathered on day 63 after the first injection of vaccine or placebo. Generated by immunoSEQ multiplex PCR, the TCRdb table keeps only in-frame clones and is missing some. The profile covers about 480,000 clones, with 87% appearing a single time and around 13% taken by the ten largest. Germline lookup yields CDR1 SGDLS and CDR2 YYNGEE. The CDR3 contains 14 residues. V was pared by 4 bases and J by 4 bases, with 9 bases between.

The source is a person between 18 and 65 years old who received the Ad26.COV2.S COVID-19 vaccine or a placebo. The sample was peripheral blood, taken in a trial of Ad26.COV2.S vaccine versus placebo. The chain links TRBV9 to TRBJ1-6; D is uncertain. CDR3 nucleotide sequence: TGTGCCAGCAGCCTCGGTAGATATAATTCACCCCTCCACTTT. This gives the protein CASSLGRYNSPLHF.